This TCR beta chain was sequenced for a study of T cells expressing NK-cell markers. Study conclusions and caveats: It was still unclear whether expanded NKG2C+ T cell clones were HCMV specific.

In generating TCR beta cDNA, 5'RACE template switching with UMIs was used. TCRdb reanalyzed the 5' RACE reads and collapses them to one entry per CDR3 protein, without DNA. Recorded for this sample: 140,000 to 150,000 distinct CDR3 sequences. About this clonotype itself: Its antigen is undetermined.

This CDR3 has 16 residues. The germline gives CDR1 SGHVS, CDR2 FQNEAQ. The chain uses TRBV7-8 and TRBJ1-4. Sequences were obtained from blood T cells: a sorted CD56 or NKG2C T cell subset, CD4+ or CD8+ T cells, or bulk PBMC T cells (not recorded which). The TCR comes from a man younger than 30 in good health. The CDR3 spells CASSLAIDATNEKLFF. The whole variable domain, filled in from reference TRBV7-8 and TRBJ1-4, reads GAGVSQSPRYKVAKRGQDVALRCDPISGHVSLFWYQQALGQGPEFLTYFQNEAQLDKSGLPSDRFFAERPEGSVSTLKIQRTQQEDSAVYLCASSLAIDATNEKLFFGSGTQLSVL.